The 19 T cell receptor beta chains presented below share a single source sample, sequenced in a study of T-cell memory formation after mild COVID-19. TCRdb ran MiXCR on the 5' RACE reads and lists one entry per CDR3 protein. The sample yields some 40,000 distinct CDR3 sequences, approximately 6.5% seen once. The sample comprised PBMCs or a T cell subset sorted from them (not recorded which). The source of these receptors is an adult who had mild COVID-19 (a few samples of this study predate the infection). Cell type and time point are not known.

This clonotype showed up just a few times. The V and J genes are TRBV12-3 or TRBV12-4 and TRBJ2-1; the D gene is possibly TRBD2 (6 bases). The CDR3 runs to 12 residues. V lost 5 bases to trimming and J lost 8 bases, with 10 bases between them. The CDR3 DNA reads as TGTGCCAGCAGTCGCGGGACCGATGAGCAGTTCTTC. Encoded protein: CASSRGTDEQFF.

V usage is TRBV6-5 and J usage is TRBJ2-3; weak D call: TRBD2 (6 bases). V lost 8 bases to trimming and J lost 3 bases, with 15 bases between them. Germline V gives CDR1 MNHEY, CDR2 SVGAGI. CDR3 length: 14 amino acids. Written as DNA, the CDR3 is TGTGCCAGCCCTAATCTCGGGAGAACAGATACGCAGTATTTT. Protein product: CASPNLGRTDTQYF.

This clonotype was observed at least ten times. The chain employs TRBV6-6 and TRBJ2-7; no clear D gene. The CDR3 consists of 13 residues. Trimming took 4 bases from V and 6 from J, leaving 13 bases between them. CDR1 MNHNY and CDR2 SVGAGI come from the germline V gene (reference sequence). The CDR3 loop reads CASSLVSTGEQYF. In DNA form, the CDR3 reads TGTGCCAGCAGTTTGGTCTCGACGGGCGAGCAGTACTTC.

This clonotype was observed at least ten times. This rearrangement joins TRBV4-1 to TRBJ2-5; TRBD1 matches 9 bases. Trimming took 1 base from V and 5 from J; bases not matched to a gene: 5. CDR1 MGHRA and CDR2 YSYEKL come from the germline V gene. The CDR3 extends over 15 amino acids. CDR3 region: CASSQAPGQGETQYF. CDR3 DNA sequence: TGCGCCAGCAGCCAAGCACCCGGACAGGGGGAGACCCAGTACTTC.

This clonotype was seen many times. This chain joins TRBV5-1 and TRBJ2-3; D gene uncertain. This CDR3 is built from 14 residues. The germline V and J ends were trimmed by 3 bases and 8 bases, with 16 bases remaining between them. Per the germline V gene, CDR1 is SGHRS and CDR2 is YFSETQ. The CDR3 sequence is CASSSIDGRTTQYF. The CDR3 DNA reads TGCGCCAGCAGCTCGATAGATGGTCGAACTACGCAGTATTTT.

This clonotype was seen more than once but under ten times. The chain combines TRBV6-5 with TRBJ2-7; TRBD1 matches 9 bases. The germline V gene encodes CDR1 MNHEY and CDR2 SVGAGI. The CDR3 has 14 amino acids. V gave up 6 bases and J gave up 0 bases; unmatched junction bases: 3. DNA of the CDR3: TGTGCCAGCAGAAAGGACAGGGGCTCCTACGAGCAGTACTTC. Its protein product is CASRKDRGSYEQYF.

This clonotype turned up a few times. This rearrangement joins TRBV7-9 to TRBJ2-7; no clear D gene. CDR1 is SEHNR, CDR2 FQNEAQ, per germline (reference sequence). The V end lost 5 bases, the J end lost 2 bases, and 16 bases lay between the germline ends. This CDR3 region has 15 residues. The CDR3 region has the DNA TGTGCCAGCAGCCCAACTTCTCGGGCCGCCTACGAGCAGTACTTC. Amino acid sequence: CASSPTSRAAYEQYF.

The table lists this clonotype with many counts. The V gene is TRBV3-1, the J gene TRBJ1-1; 11 nucleotides agree with TRBD1. Germline CDR1 is LGHDT and CDR2 is YNNKEL (reference sequence). The V gene end was trimmed by 5 bases and the J gene end by 7 bases; junction bases not matched to a gene: 9. This CDR3 is 15 amino acids long. The CDR3 sequence is CASSNSGQGVGEAFF. The CDR3 nucleotides are TGTGCCAGCAGCAACTCGGGACAGGGGGTTGGTGAAGCTTTCTTT.

In its sample, this clonotype was seen a few times. The chain recombines TRBV5-1 with TRBJ2-7; 12 bases fit TRBD2. This CDR3 has 15 residues. In germline, CDR1 is SGHRS, CDR2 YFSETQ. V dropped 3 bases and J dropped 7; count of bases not matched to a gene: 8. Here the CDR3 reads CASSYTSGGPWEQYF. The CDR3 coding sequence is TGCGCCAGCAGCTACACTAGCGGGGGGCCCTGGGAGCAGTACTTC. Filled out from reference TRBV5-1 and TRBJ2-7, the complete variable domain reads KAGVTQTPRYLIKTRGQQVTLSCSPISGHRSVSWYQQTPGQGLQFLFEYFSETQRNKGNFPGRFSGRQFSNSRSEMNVSTLELGDSALYLCASSYTSGGPWEQYFGPGTRLTVT.

A few counts support this clonotype. This chain uses TRBV5-8 with TRBJ1-5; no reliable D call. Deletions cut 4 bases from V and 4 bases from J, with 15 bases between. The CDR3 totals 15 residues. The V gene's germline CDR1 is SGHTS and CDR2 YDEGEE. DNA of the CDR3: TGTGCCAGCAGCACCAGCGGGCGTGGTAATCAGCCCCAGCATTTT. It is translated as CASSTSGRGNQPQHF.

This clonotype was seen many times. This chain joins TRBV11-2 and TRBJ2-3; tentative D call: TRBD1 (5 bases). Per the germline V gene, CDR1 is SGHAT and CDR2 is FQNNGV. The CDR3 spans 14 residues. Trimming took off 5 bases at V and 0 bases at J, with 9 bases between the two ends. CDR3 sequence reads: CASSQGASTDTQYF. In DNA, the CDR3 is TGTGCCAGCAGCCAAGGGGCTAGCACAGATACGCAGTATTTT.

The chain couples TRBV24-1 to TRBJ2-3; no definite D call. Germline loops: CDR1 KGHDR, CDR2 SFDVKD. V was pared by 0 bases and J by 5 bases, with 8 bases between. The CDR3 is 14 amino acids. CDR3 sequence (DNA): TGTGCCACCAGTGATTTGCTGTGGGGAGATACGCAGTATTTT. Amino acids: CATSDLLWGDTQYF.

This clonotype was counted many times. This chain connects TRBV27 to TRBJ1-6; a weak D match, TRBD1 (6 bases). CDR1 is MNHEY and CDR2 is SMNVEV in the germline V gene (reference sequence). The CDR3 runs 16 residues. The V end was cut by 4 bases, the J end by 13 bases, with 23 bases between. The CDR3 loop is CASSSLLDRKRNPLHF. The CDR3 coding sequence is TGTGCCAGCAGTTCCCTCCTTGACAGGAAAAGAAACCCCCTCCACTTT.

There are many counts of this clonotype. The CDR3 DNA reads as TGTGCCAGCAGCTTCGGGTTCACTGAAGCTTTCTTT. Translating gives CASSFGFTEAFF. The J gene is TRBJ1-1, the V gene TRBV11-2, with D hard to call. V was clipped by 3 bases and J by 4 bases, with 6 bases between them. CDR3 length equals 12 residues. Germline V gene data show CDR1 as SGHAT and CDR2 as FQNNGV.

This clonotype was seen only a few times. The chain has TRBV6-2 or TRBV6-3 and TRBJ1-1; D remains unclear. Trimming took 5 bases from V and 2 from J, leaving 21 bases between them. Per germline, CDR1 MNHEY and CDR2 SVGEGT. The CDR3 loop spans 17 amino acids. This CDR3 reads CASSAIVAGDRNTEAFF. The CDR3 coding sequence is TGTGCCAGCAGTGCCATTGTGGCGGGTGATAGAAACACTGAAGCTTTCTTT.

A few counts support this clonotype. V and J are TRBV5-1 and TRBJ2-7; 10 bases align to TRBD2. Germline V gene lookup returns CDR1 SGHRS and CDR2 YFSETQ. The CDR3 contains 14 residues. Trimming took 4 bases from V and 5 from J; bases not matched to a gene: 6. The chain's CDR3 is CASSVSGGGDEQYF. The CDR3 DNA follows: TGCGCCAGCAGCGTCAGCGGGGGGGGAGACGAGCAGTACTTC. Complete variable domain (other parts from reference TRBV5-1 and TRBJ2-7): KAGVTQTPRYLIKTRGQQVTLSCSPISGHRSVSWYQQTPGQGLQFLFEYFSETQRNKGNFPGRFSGRQFSNSRSEMNVSTLELGDSALYLCASSVSGGGDEQYFGPGTRLTVT.

This clonotype has more than one count but fewer than ten. The chain links TRBV4-3 to TRBJ2-3; TRBD1 matches 12 bases. The CDR3 extends over 18 amino acids. Germline V lookup: CDR1 LGHNA, CDR2 YSLEER. With V trimmed by 4 bases and J by 2 bases, 10 bases remained unmatched. CDR3 coding DNA: TGCGCCAGCAGCCTAGGGACAGGGGGCCCCCTCATCACAGATACGCAGTATTTT. It translates to CASSLGTGGPLITDTQYF.

Ten or more counts support this clonotype. The rearrangement links TRBV7-9 to TRBJ2-7; no clear D gene. The CDR3 spans 12 residues. Per germline, CDR1 SEHNR and CDR2 FQNEAQ (reference sequence). The V gene lost 1 base and the J gene lost 4 bases, with 5 bases spanning the gap. The CDR3 reads CASSLVGYEQYF. The CDR3, as DNA: TGTGCCAGCAGCTTAGTGGGGTACGAGCAGTACTTC.

This clonotype appeared a few times. Compared with germline, one end of the junction differs, possibly owing to a read error. This sequence joins TRBV12-3 or TRBV12-4 and TRBJ2-6; 12 bases map to TRBD2. The CDR3 is made up of 19 amino acids. The chain's CDR3 is CASSLAGGGPYSGANVLTF. CDR3 DNA: TGTGCCAGCAGTCTAGCGGGGGGGGGTCCCTACTCTGGGGCCAACGTCCTGACTTTC.